This T cell receptor (beta chain) was captured in a study of OX40 agonist ivuxolimab in advanced cancers. Regarding the study in general: Ivuxolimab, which targeted the costimulatory receptor OX40 (CD134), was an agonistic, fully human IgG2 monoclonal antibody. Prior anti-PD-1, anti-PD-L1 or anti-CTLA-4 therapy was permitted, and checkpoint inhibitors had been received by about two fifths of dose-escalation patients. Intravenous ivuxolimab was administered to patients every 2 weeks at six dose levels: 0.01, 0.1, 0.3, 1.5, 3 and 10 mg/kg. The purpose of peripheral TCRbeta sequencing was to test whether ivuxolimab changed TCR sequence diversity and led to clonal T-cell expansion. The paper reports the monotherapy dose-escalation portion (N ≈ 50 patients) of the phase I ivuxolimab trial. Partial responses occurred in three dose-escalation patients, of whom one had hepatocellular carcinoma and two had cutaneous melanoma. The dose-escalation cohort was 82.7% male with a mean age of about 60 years, ranging from about 20 to 80. Of the roughly 51 dose-escalation patients, hepatocellular carcinoma was present in 19, melanoma in approximately 15, renal cell carcinoma in 9 and head and neck cancer in 9. The full study reports these points: After ivuxolimab, more expanded clones were found on average in CD8+ T cells than in CD4+ T cells. The antigen specificity of the clonally expanded peripheral T cells was not determined. Clonal expansion of both CD4+ and CD8+ blood T cells was observed from baseline to week 6 at doses 0.1 to 3.0 mg/kg. Low levels of normalized T-cell clonal expansion were also seen in some patients who did not respond. In partial responders in the 0.1-3.0 mg/kg groups, normalized peripheral clonal expansion was found to be among the lowest, especially among CD8+ T cells.

With respect to this clone: The antigen it recognizes is unknown. No much larger clone exists at a distance of one base, and base qualities are not known.

Genomic DNA was extracted from sorted cells for sequencing of the TCRbeta CDR3 region. The immunoSEQ Assay was used to sequence the TCRbeta CDR3 regions. As stored in TCRdb, this immuneACCESS dataset retains in-frame rearrangements with V and J assigned. A fraction of the clones does not appear; measured against another copy, unresolved V genes explain less than half of the discrepancy, and the remainder lacks a known reason. The sample includes 20,000 to 25,000 clones, with less than 90% observed a single time. Jointly, the top ten make up 20% to 25% of the sample. Patients with a history of autoimmune disease or receiving systemic immunosuppression were excluded from the trial. Peripheral blood for TCR sequencing was collected from all dose cohorts at baseline, on cycle 4 day 1, and on cycle 7 day 1. The samples were drawn from a first-in-human, open-label, multicenter phase I dose-escalation trial of ivuxolimab. Adults with locally advanced or metastatic head and neck squamous cell, hepatocellular, melanoma or renal cell carcinoma were enrolled in the trial. Before TCR sequencing, CD4+ and CD8+ T cells were separately sorted from peripheral blood.

The CDR3 runs 13 residues from the cysteine to the phenylalanine. The only DNA kept is the CDR3, 39 bases in frame from the first base. As encoded in the germline V gene, CDR1 is SGHTS while CDR2 is YDEGEE. The V and J ends are trimmed by 2 bases and 3 bases, leaving 9 bases between them. This sequence was found in an adult with an advanced solid tumor such as melanoma, head and neck, liver or kidney cancer. The sample in question was CD4+ or CD8+ T cells sorted from blood, obtained in a trial of the OX40 agonist ivuxolimab. Here the chain combines TRBV5-8 and TRBJ2-7; the D gene cannot be named for sure. In nucleotides, the sequence is TGTGCCAGCAGCTTCAAAGTTTTCTACGAGCAGTACTTC. This is translated as CASSFKVFYEQYF.